These 2 T cell receptor beta chains were sequenced from one sample in a study of blood T cell repertoires in COVID-19. Some clones are missing from TCRdb's copy, which holds only in-frame ones; the method was immunoSEQ multiplex PCR. This table has around 150,000 clones, 80% appearing once. Sequenced input: PBMCs or T cells enriched from blood (not recorded which). Every receptor here comes from a man aged 35-49 years who had recovered from COVID-19.

There are a few counts of this clone. The chain couples TRBV4-1 to TRBJ1-6; possible D gene TRBD1, 5 bases. From germline, CDR1 is MGHRA and CDR2 YSYEKL. V lost 3 bases and J 10 bases, leaving 16 bases between the germline ends. The CDR3 length is 15 residues. This CDR3 is CASSQPDTAGSPLHF. CDR3 nucleotide sequence: TGCGCCAGCAGCCAGCCGGACACCGCCGGATCACCCCTCCACTTT.

This chain joins TRBV6-2 or TRBV6-3 and TRBJ2-7; 9 nucleotides align to TRBD2. Germline values: CDR1 MNHEY, CDR2 SVGEGT. This CDR3 spans 15 amino acids. The ends lost 5 bases at V and 3 bases at J; junction bases unmatched: 8. The CDR3 bases are TGTGCCAGCAGTGTGTCTAGCGGGAACTACTACGAGCAGTACGTC. This translates into CASSVSSGNYYEQYV.